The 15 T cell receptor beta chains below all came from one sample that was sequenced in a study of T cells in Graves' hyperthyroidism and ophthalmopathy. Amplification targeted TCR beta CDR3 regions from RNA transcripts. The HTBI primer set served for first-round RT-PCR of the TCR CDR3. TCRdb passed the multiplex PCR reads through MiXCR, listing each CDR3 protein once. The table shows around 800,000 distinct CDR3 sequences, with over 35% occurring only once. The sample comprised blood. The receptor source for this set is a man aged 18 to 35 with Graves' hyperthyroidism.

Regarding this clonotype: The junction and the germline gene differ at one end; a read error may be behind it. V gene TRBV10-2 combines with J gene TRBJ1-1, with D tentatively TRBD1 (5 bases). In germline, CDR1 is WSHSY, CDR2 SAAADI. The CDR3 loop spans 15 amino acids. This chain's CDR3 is CASSPLSEGRTEAFF. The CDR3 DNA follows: TGTGCCAGCAGCCCCTTGTCAGAGGGGAGGACTGAAGCTTTCTTT.

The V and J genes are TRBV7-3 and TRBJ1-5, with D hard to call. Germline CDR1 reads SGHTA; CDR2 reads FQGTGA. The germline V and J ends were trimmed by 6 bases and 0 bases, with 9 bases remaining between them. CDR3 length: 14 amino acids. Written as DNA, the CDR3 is TGTGCCAGCAGTGGCGACATTAGCAATCAGCCCCAGCATTTT. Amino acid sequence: CASSGDISNQPQHF.

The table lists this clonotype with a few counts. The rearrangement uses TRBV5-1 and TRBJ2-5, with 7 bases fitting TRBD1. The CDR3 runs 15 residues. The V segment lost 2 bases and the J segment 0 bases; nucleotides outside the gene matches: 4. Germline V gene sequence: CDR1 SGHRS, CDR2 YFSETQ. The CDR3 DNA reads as TGCGCCAGCAGCTTTCGGGACAGTAACCAAGAGACCCAGTACTTC. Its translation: CASSFRDSNQETQYF.

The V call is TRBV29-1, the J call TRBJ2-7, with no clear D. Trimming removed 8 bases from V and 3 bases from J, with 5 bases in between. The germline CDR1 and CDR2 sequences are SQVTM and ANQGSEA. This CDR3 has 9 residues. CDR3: CSSLYEQYF. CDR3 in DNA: TGCAGCTCCCTCTACGAGCAGTACTTC.

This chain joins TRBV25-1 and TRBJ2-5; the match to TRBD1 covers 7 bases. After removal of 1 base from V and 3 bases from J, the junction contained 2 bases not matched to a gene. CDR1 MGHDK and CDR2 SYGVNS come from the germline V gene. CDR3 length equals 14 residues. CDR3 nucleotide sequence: TGTGCCAGCAGTGAATGGACAGGCGAAGAGACCCAGTACTTC. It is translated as CASSEWTGEETQYF.

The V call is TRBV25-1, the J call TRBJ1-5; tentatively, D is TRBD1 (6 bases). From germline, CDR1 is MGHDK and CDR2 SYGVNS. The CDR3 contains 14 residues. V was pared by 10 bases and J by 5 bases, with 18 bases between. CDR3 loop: CAIKGKGVDQPQHF. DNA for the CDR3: TGTGCCATCAAAGGAAAGGGGGTAGATCAGCCCCAGCATTTT.

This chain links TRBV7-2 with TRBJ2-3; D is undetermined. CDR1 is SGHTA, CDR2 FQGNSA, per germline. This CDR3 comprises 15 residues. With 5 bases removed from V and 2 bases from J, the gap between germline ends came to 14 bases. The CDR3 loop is CASSQIGRHTDTQYF. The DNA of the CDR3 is TGTGCCAGCAGCCAGATAGGACGGCACACAGATACGCAGTATTTT.

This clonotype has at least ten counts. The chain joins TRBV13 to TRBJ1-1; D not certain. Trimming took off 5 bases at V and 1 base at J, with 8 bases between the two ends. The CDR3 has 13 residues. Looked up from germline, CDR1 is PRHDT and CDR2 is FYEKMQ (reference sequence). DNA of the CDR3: TGTGCCAGCAGCCAAACACCGAACACTGAAGCTTTCTTT. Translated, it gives CASSQTPNTEAFF.

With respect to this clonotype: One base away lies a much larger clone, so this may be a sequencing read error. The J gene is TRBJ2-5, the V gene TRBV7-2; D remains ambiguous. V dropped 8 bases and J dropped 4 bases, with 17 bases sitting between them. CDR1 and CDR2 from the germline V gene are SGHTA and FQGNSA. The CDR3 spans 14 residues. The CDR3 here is CASGPVGIGETQYF. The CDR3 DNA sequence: TGTGCCAGCGGCCCTGTGGGGATAGGAGAGACCCAGTACTTC.

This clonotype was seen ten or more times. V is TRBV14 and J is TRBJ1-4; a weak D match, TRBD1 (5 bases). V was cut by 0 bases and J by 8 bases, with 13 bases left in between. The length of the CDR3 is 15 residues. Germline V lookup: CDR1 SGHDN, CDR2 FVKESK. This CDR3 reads CASSQDGDGREKLFF. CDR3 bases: TGTGCCAGCAGCCAAGATGGGGACGGGCGGGAAAAACTGTTTTTT.

CDR3 residues: CASGTGTREQYF. CDR3 nucleotide sequence: TGTGCCAGCGGGACAGGGACGCGCGAGCAGTACTTC. The gene calls are TRBV7-9 and TRBJ2-7; 9 positions match TRBD1. The CDR3 runs 12 residues. Per the germline V gene, CDR1 is SEHNR and CDR2 is FQNEAQ (reference sequence). V lost 8 bases, J lost 6 bases, and 5 bases stayed unmatched.

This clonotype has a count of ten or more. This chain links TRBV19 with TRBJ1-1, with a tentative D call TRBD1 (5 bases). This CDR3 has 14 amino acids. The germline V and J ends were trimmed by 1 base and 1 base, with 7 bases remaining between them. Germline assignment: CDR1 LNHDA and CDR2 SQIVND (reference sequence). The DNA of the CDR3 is TGTGCCAGTAGTATAGGGGGGGAGAACACTGAAGCTTTCTTT. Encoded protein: CASSIGGENTEAFF.

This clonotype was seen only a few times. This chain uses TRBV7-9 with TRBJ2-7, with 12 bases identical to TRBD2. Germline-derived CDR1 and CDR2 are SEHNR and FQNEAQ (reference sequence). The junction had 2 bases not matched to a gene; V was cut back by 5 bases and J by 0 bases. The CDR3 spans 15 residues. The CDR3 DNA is TGTGCCAGCAGCGGGACTAGCGGGCCCTCCTACGAGCAGTACTTC. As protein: CASSGTSGPSYEQYF.

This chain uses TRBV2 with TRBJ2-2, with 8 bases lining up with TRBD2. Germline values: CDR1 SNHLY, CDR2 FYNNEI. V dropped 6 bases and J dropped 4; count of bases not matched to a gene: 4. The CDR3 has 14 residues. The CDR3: CASSGGAVTGELFF. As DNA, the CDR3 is TGTGCCAGCAGCGGGGGGGCGGTCACCGGGGAGCTGTTTTTT.

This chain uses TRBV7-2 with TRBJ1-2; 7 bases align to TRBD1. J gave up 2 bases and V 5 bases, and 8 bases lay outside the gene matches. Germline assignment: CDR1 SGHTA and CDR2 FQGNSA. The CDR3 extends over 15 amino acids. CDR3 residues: CASSRPGQVNYGYTF. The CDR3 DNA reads TGTGCCAGCAGCAGACCCGGACAGGTGAACTATGGCTACACCTTC.